A single T cell receptor beta chain is shown here with its context. Its target is unknown. The CDR3 covers 13 residues. Germline CDR1 and CDR2: WNHNN and SYGVQD (reference sequence). Trimming took 4 bases from V and 6 from J, leaving 9 bases between them. The data belong to a study of memory B cells and T cells in multiple sclerosis. Study-wide results and caveats: Normalization was needed because clone-set size differences affected shared clonotype counts.

After stimulus-free culture, autoproliferating CFSE-dim and non-proliferating CFSE-high T cells were sequenced separately. 5x10^7 CFSE-labeled PBMCs were cultured six to eight days unstimulated, then replicate wells were pooled. The PBMCs received roughly 0.5 uM CFSE and serum-free culture with no added stimuli. Sequenced by immunoSEQ multiplex PCR; TCRdb stores in-frame clones only, minus some. This table has around 30,000 clones, 86% appearing once. What was sequenced was PBMCs from blood kept in culture. This receptor was taken from a human donor with multiple sclerosis. J is TRBJ2-2 and V is TRBV10-1; D may be TRBD2 (5 bases). The CDR3 sequence: CASSARVAGELFF. DNA for the CDR3: TGCGCCAGCAGTGCGCGGGTCGCCGGGGAGCTGTTTTTT.